The 31 T cell receptor beta chains below were found in one sample sequenced in a study of T-cell reconstitution after alpha-beta-depleted transplantation in children. Preparing the TCRbeta library involved the use of unique molecular identifiers. TCRdb reanalysed the PCR reads using MiXCR and keeps one entry per CDR3 protein. The sample lists about 580,000 distinct CDR3 sequences; under 25% were seen once. The source material was PBMCs, mostly from graft donor cells, sampled 360 days after TCRalphabeta/CD19-depleted stem cell transplant. The receptors come from a boy in the first two years of life who had a stem cell transplant for acute myeloid leukemia, so the T cells may come from the graft donor.

This clonotype was counted at least ten times. J is TRBJ2-3 and V is TRBV5-1; 7 positions agree with TRBD1. The ends lost 4 bases at V and 0 bases at J; junction bases unmatched: 8. Germline lookup yields CDR1 SGHRS and CDR2 YFSETQ. The CDR3 spans 16 residues. The CDR3 region has the DNA TGCGCCAGCAGCCTCACCTCGACAGGGAGCACAGATACGCAGTATTTT. It encodes CASSLTSTGSTDTQYF.

This clonotype appeared a few times. CDR3 in DNA: TGTGCCAGCTCACCAGATTGGGACAACTATGGCTACACCTTC. The encoded protein is CASSPDWDNYGYTF. The V gene is TRBV18, the J gene TRBJ1-2, with D perhaps TRBD1 (5 bases). CDR1 is KGHSH and CDR2 is LQKENI in the germline V gene. The CDR3 is 14 residues long. Between the trimmed V and J ends, which lost 2 bases and 2 bases, there was a span of 9 bases.

V usage is TRBV12-5 and J usage is TRBJ2-3, with TRBD1 identical over 8 bases. Germline CDR1 reads LGHNT; CDR2 reads FRNRAP. The CDR3 is made up of 17 amino acids. Trimming cost V 1 base and J 3 bases; bases outside gene matches: 9. The DNA of the CDR3 is TGTGCTAGTGGTTTGGCCTACCGGACAGGGAGGACAGATACGCAGTATTTT. Translation: CASGLAYRTGRTDTQYF.

This clonotype was seen ten or more times. The chain combines TRBV2 with TRBJ2-1; D gene ambiguous. V shed 8 bases and J shed 2 bases, with 7 bases lying between them. The germline V gene has CDR1 SNHLY and CDR2 FYNNEI. The CDR3 runs to 12 residues. CDR3 sequence (DNA): TGTGCCAGCCCTGACACCTACAATGAGCAGTTCTTC. It yields the protein CASPDTYNEQFF.

The chain employs TRBV28 and TRBJ2-7; D is ambiguous. Germline V lookup: CDR1 MDHEN, CDR2 SYDVKM. This CDR3 region has 13 residues. With 4 bases removed from V and 2 bases from J, the gap between germline ends came to 9 bases. The CDR3 DNA is TGTGCCAGCAGTTCCCCGAGCACCTACGAGCAGTACGTC. It yields the protein CASSSPSTYEQYV.

The V and J genes are TRBV29-1 and TRBJ2-3, with 9 bases aligning to TRBD2. V lost 5 bases and J lost 3; bases outside the gene matches: 12. Looked up from germline, CDR1 is SQVTM and CDR2 is ANQGSEA. The length of the CDR3 is 16 residues. The CDR3 bases are TGCAGCGTTCCCTCTCCTCTAGCGGGGTCAACAGATACGCAGTATTTT. The encoded protein is CSVPSPLAGSTDTQYF.

Notes on this clonotype: A much bigger clone sits one base away, suggesting this may be a read error. The chain joins TRBV6-1 to TRBJ2-5; TRBD2 is a possible D gene (6 bases). CDR1 is MNHNS and CDR2 is SASEGT in the germline V gene. The CDR3 has 13 residues. The CDR3 loop reads CAGRQEGGETQYF. The CDR3 DNA follows: TGTGCCGGCAGGCAGGAGGGCGGGGAGACCCAGTACTTC.

The table lists this clonotype with a few counts. The chain joins TRBV10-3 to TRBJ2-7, with 7 bases that match TRBD1. The J segment lost 2 bases and the V segment lost 6 bases, leaving 1 base of the junction unmatched. The length of the CDR3 is 12 residues. Per the germline V gene, CDR1 is ENHRY and CDR2 is SYGVKD. CDR3 loop: CAISDRAYEQYF. The CDR3 coding sequence is TGTGCCATCAGCGACAGGGCCTACGAGCAGTACTTC.

There are many counts of this clonotype. The V call is TRBV12-3 or TRBV12-4, the J call TRBJ2-5; D is unresolved. The CDR3 consists of 13 residues. V gave up 8 bases and J gave up 0 bases, with 10 bases separating them. CDR3 in DNA: TGTGCCAGCGCTCGATCTAACCAAGAGACCCAGTACTTC. Protein product: CASARSNQETQYF.

This chain connects TRBV27 to TRBJ2-5; 9 bases are shared with TRBD2. CDR1 and CDR2 from the germline V gene are MNHEY and SMNVEV (reference sequence). The CDR3 totals 14 residues. Trimming took 5 bases from V and 9 from J; bases not matched to a gene: 10. CDR3 DNA: TGTGCCAGCAGTCGAGTAGCGGGGGAAACGGCCCAGTACTTC. Amino acids: CASSRVAGETAQYF.

This clonotype was recorded many times. The rearrangement uses TRBV20-1 and TRBJ2-5; tentatively, D is TRBD1 (5 bases). CDR1 and CDR2 from the germline V gene are DFQATT and SNEGSKA (reference sequence). This CDR3 spans 14 amino acids. V was pared by 6 bases and J by 2 bases, with 16 bases between. The CDR3 is CSAPPWGGQETQYF. The CDR3 nucleotides are TGCAGTGCACCTCCCTGGGGCGGTCAAGAGACCCAGTACTTC.

This clonotype was seen repeatedly, ten times or more. This rearrangement joins TRBV20-1 to TRBJ1-2; 10 bases are a match to TRBD1. This CDR3 comprises 14 residues. With V trimmed by 5 bases and J by 3 bases, 6 bases remained unmatched. CDR1 is DFQATT, CDR2 SNEGSKA, per germline (reference sequence). In DNA form, the CDR3 reads TGCAGTGCTGATCCGACAGGGGGCTACTATGGCTACACCTTC. Translating it yields CSADPTGGYYGYTF.

The chain is built from TRBV7-8 and TRBJ2-1; 9 nucleotides line up with TRBD2. CDR3 length equals 16 residues. Germline loops: CDR1 SGHVS, CDR2 FQNEAQ. V was pared by 1 base and J by 2 bases, with 3 bases of the junction left unmatched. CDR3 in DNA: TGTGCCAGCAGCTTAGGGGCGGGGGGGACCTACAATGAGCAGTTCTTC. The encoded protein is CASSLGAGGTYNEQFF.

The chain joins TRBV7-2 to TRBJ1-1; D is perhaps TRBD1 (6 bases). V lost 4 bases, J lost 6 bases, and 24 bases lay in between. From germline, CDR1 is SGHTA and CDR2 FQGNSA. The CDR3 length is 17 residues. The CDR3 region is CASSSLRSDRQTPEAFF. The CDR3, as DNA: TGTGCCAGCAGCTCACTTAGATCGGACAGACAAACCCCTGAAGCTTTCTTT.

The J gene is TRBJ2-6, the V gene TRBV20-1; D perhaps matches TRBD1 (6 bases). Trimming stripped 3 bases from V and 1 base from J, with 7 bases between. The germline gives CDR1 DFQATT, CDR2 SNEGSKA (reference sequence). The CDR3 runs 14 residues. In DNA form, the CDR3 reads TGCAGTGCTAGGGGACATTCTGGGGCCAACGTCCTGACTTTC. This sequence encodes CSARGHSGANVLTF.

This clonotype was picked up many times. V and J are TRBV12-3 or TRBV12-4 and TRBJ2-2; D is uncertain. The CDR3 is 14 amino acids. The V gene lost 7 bases and the J gene lost 0 bases, with 9 bases spanning the gap. The CDR3: CASNGPPNTGELFF. CDR3 nucleotide sequence: TGTGCCAGCAACGGACCACCGAACACCGGGGAGCTGTTTTTT.

This clonotype was counted between two and nine times. The chain has TRBV15 and TRBJ2-1; no definite D call. The germline CDR1 and CDR2 sequences are LNHNV and YYDKDF (reference sequence). The CDR3 runs to 15 residues. V was shortened by 5 bases and J by 2 bases, with 13 bases between the two germline ends. The chain's CDR3 is CATSASLGTYNEQFF. The CDR3 nucleotides are TGTGCCACCAGCGCCTCTCTCGGTACCTACAATGAGCAGTTCTTC.

This clonotype was counted between two and nine times. This sequence joins TRBV7-6 and TRBJ2-3; 13 positions match TRBD2. The CDR3 covers 19 residues. Germline V gene lookup returns CDR1 SGHVS and CDR2 FNYEAQ. Trimming removed 0 bases from V and 2 bases from J; junction bases left unmatched: 8. CDR3 DNA sequence: TGTGCCAGCAGCTTAGCCGCCGGGACTAGCGGGGTGCTCACAGATACGCAGTATTTT. Residues: CASSLAAGTSGVLTDTQYF.

This clonotype was counted a few times. V is TRBV6-2 or TRBV6-3 and J is TRBJ2-1, with TRBD2 identical over 7 bases. This CDR3 has 16 amino acids. Germline trimming cut 1 base from V and 1 base from J; bases unmatched to any gene: 4. Germline V gives CDR1 MNHEY, CDR2 SVGEGT. CDR3 nucleotide sequence: TGTGCCAGCAGTTACTGGGGGGGTAGTTCCTACAATGAGCAGTTCTTC. Protein sequence: CASSYWGGSSYNEQFF.

V usage is TRBV4-3 and J usage is TRBJ2-2; TRBD1 aligns across 9 bases. Germline values: CDR1 LGHNA, CDR2 YSLEER. The CDR3 is 15 amino acids. V lost 4 bases to trimming and J lost 5 bases; unmatched junction nucleotides: 5. CDR3 residues: CASSPMTGGTGELFF. For the CDR3, the DNA is TGCGCCAGCAGCCCCATGACAGGGGGAACCGGGGAGCTGTTTTTT.

In nucleotides, the CDR3 is TGTGCCAGCAGTCCGGACGGCTCTGGAAACACCATATATTTT. Encoded protein: CASSPDGSGNTIYF. The chain uses TRBV6-1 and TRBJ1-3; no clear D. Germline-derived CDR1 and CDR2 are MNHNS and SASEGT. The CDR3 is made up of 14 amino acids. With 5 bases removed from V and 0 bases from J, the gap between germline ends came to 8 bases.

This clonotype was recorded many times. This chain links TRBV7-2 with TRBJ2-2, with TRBD2 matching 7 bases. Germline values: CDR1 SGHTA, CDR2 FQGNSA. V lost 1 base to trimming and J lost 0 bases; unmatched junction nucleotides: 2. The CDR3 extends over 16 amino acids. The CDR3 here is CASSLVGRANTGELFF. The CDR3, as DNA: TGTGCCAGCAGCTTAGTGGGGAGGGCGAACACCGGGGAGCTGTTTTTT.

The table lists this clonotype with a few counts. J is TRBJ1-2 and V is TRBV29-1, with D possibly being TRBD1 (6 bases). Germline CDR1 and CDR2: SQVTM and ANQGSEA. V lost 6 bases and J lost 7, with 15 bases in between. The CDR3 loop spans 12 amino acids. The CDR3 reads CSVAKGEAGYTF. CDR3 in DNA: TGCAGCGTCGCGAAGGGGGAGGCTGGCTACACCTTC.

The V call is TRBV7-9, the J call TRBJ2-2; D is ambiguous. Trimming removed 5 bases from V and 4 bases from J, with 11 bases in between. The CDR3 has 14 amino acids. CDR1 and CDR2 from the germline V gene are SEHNR and FQNEAQ (reference sequence). The CDR3 sequence is CASSVAATTGELFF. The CDR3 coding sequence is TGTGCCAGCAGCGTCGCCGCGACCACCGGGGAGCTGTTTTTT.

The CDR3 region is CASSQADRPKNIQYF. In nucleotides, the CDR3 is TGCGCCAGCAGCCAAGCGGACAGGCCCAAAAACATTCAGTACTTC. This sequence joins TRBV4-1 and TRBJ2-4; 7 nucleotides line up with TRBD1. Trimming at V came to 1 base and at J to 2 bases, leaving 2 bases not matched to a gene. Germline V gene sequence: CDR1 MGHRA, CDR2 YSYEKL. This CDR3 is built from 15 residues.

The V gene is TRBV12-3 or TRBV12-4, the J gene TRBJ1-5; weak D call: TRBD1 (6 bases). The CDR3 loop spans 16 amino acids. Trimming removed 5 bases from V and 2 bases from J, with 16 bases in between. CDR3 in amino acids: CASSPNRAGGNQPQHF. The DNA of the CDR3 is TGTGCCAGCAGTCCTAACAGGGCGGGGGGCAATCAGCCCCAGCATTTT.

In its sample, this clonotype was seen many times. The V call is TRBV6-5, the J call TRBJ2-4; possible D gene TRBD1, 6 bases. This CDR3 comprises 15 residues. Germline V gene lookup returns CDR1 MNHEY and CDR2 SVGAGI. Trimming took 3 bases from V and 2 from J, leaving 11 bases between them. The CDR3 here is CASSYHRDTKNIQYF. CDR3 sequence (DNA): TGTGCCAGCAGTTATCACCGGGACACCAAAAACATTCAGTACTTC.

This clonotype turned up a few times. The chain carries TRBV29-1 and TRBJ2-5; D may be TRBD1 or TRBD2 (7 bases each). The CDR3 sequence is 15 residues long. V lost 3 bases and J 1 base, leaving 15 bases between the germline ends. CDR1 is SQVTM, CDR2 ANQGSEA, per germline. The CDR3 coding sequence is TGCAGCGTTGAGGGAGGGGGACAGATCCAAGAGACCCAGTACTTC. It encodes CSVEGGGQIQETQYF.

The V call is TRBV7-2, the J call TRBJ2-7, with TRBD1 identical over 8 bases. The length of the CDR3 is 16 residues. Germline CDR1 reads SGHTA; CDR2 reads FQGNSA. J was trimmed by 2 bases and V by 3 bases; bases with no gene match: 9. The CDR3 DNA reads TGTGCCAGCAGCTTTATGAAGTGGACAGGGACCTACGAGCAGTACTTC. Residues: CASSFMKWTGTYEQYF. The entire variable domain, with the rest obtained from reference TRBV7-2 and TRBJ2-7, is as follows: GAGVSQSPSNKVTEKGKDVELRCDPISGHTALYWYRQSLGQGLEFLIYFQGNSAPDKSGLPSDRFSAERTGGSVSTLTIQRTQQEDSAVYLCASSFMKWTGTYEQYFGPGTRLTVT.

V usage is TRBV5-1 and J usage is TRBJ2-7; D may be TRBD1 (8 bases). Looked up from germline, CDR1 is SGHRS and CDR2 is YFSETQ. The ends were cut back, 4 bases at V and 2 bases at J, with 16 bases in the middle. The CDR3 runs 15 residues. CDR3 sequence reads: CASSPPGGQAYEQYF. CDR3 DNA sequence: TGCGCCAGCAGCCCCCCGGGGGGACAGGCCTACGAGCAGTACTTC.

This clonotype has a count of ten or more. V usage is TRBV9 and J usage is TRBJ2-2; possibly TRBD1 for D (5 bases). The germline CDR1 and CDR2 sequences are SGDLS and YYNGEE. This CDR3 comprises 15 residues. V lost 0 bases and J lost 3, with 9 bases in between. The CDR3 DNA is TGTGCCAGCAGCGTAGCCAGGGCGGACACCGGGGAGCTGTTTTTT. Residues: CASSVARADTGELFF.